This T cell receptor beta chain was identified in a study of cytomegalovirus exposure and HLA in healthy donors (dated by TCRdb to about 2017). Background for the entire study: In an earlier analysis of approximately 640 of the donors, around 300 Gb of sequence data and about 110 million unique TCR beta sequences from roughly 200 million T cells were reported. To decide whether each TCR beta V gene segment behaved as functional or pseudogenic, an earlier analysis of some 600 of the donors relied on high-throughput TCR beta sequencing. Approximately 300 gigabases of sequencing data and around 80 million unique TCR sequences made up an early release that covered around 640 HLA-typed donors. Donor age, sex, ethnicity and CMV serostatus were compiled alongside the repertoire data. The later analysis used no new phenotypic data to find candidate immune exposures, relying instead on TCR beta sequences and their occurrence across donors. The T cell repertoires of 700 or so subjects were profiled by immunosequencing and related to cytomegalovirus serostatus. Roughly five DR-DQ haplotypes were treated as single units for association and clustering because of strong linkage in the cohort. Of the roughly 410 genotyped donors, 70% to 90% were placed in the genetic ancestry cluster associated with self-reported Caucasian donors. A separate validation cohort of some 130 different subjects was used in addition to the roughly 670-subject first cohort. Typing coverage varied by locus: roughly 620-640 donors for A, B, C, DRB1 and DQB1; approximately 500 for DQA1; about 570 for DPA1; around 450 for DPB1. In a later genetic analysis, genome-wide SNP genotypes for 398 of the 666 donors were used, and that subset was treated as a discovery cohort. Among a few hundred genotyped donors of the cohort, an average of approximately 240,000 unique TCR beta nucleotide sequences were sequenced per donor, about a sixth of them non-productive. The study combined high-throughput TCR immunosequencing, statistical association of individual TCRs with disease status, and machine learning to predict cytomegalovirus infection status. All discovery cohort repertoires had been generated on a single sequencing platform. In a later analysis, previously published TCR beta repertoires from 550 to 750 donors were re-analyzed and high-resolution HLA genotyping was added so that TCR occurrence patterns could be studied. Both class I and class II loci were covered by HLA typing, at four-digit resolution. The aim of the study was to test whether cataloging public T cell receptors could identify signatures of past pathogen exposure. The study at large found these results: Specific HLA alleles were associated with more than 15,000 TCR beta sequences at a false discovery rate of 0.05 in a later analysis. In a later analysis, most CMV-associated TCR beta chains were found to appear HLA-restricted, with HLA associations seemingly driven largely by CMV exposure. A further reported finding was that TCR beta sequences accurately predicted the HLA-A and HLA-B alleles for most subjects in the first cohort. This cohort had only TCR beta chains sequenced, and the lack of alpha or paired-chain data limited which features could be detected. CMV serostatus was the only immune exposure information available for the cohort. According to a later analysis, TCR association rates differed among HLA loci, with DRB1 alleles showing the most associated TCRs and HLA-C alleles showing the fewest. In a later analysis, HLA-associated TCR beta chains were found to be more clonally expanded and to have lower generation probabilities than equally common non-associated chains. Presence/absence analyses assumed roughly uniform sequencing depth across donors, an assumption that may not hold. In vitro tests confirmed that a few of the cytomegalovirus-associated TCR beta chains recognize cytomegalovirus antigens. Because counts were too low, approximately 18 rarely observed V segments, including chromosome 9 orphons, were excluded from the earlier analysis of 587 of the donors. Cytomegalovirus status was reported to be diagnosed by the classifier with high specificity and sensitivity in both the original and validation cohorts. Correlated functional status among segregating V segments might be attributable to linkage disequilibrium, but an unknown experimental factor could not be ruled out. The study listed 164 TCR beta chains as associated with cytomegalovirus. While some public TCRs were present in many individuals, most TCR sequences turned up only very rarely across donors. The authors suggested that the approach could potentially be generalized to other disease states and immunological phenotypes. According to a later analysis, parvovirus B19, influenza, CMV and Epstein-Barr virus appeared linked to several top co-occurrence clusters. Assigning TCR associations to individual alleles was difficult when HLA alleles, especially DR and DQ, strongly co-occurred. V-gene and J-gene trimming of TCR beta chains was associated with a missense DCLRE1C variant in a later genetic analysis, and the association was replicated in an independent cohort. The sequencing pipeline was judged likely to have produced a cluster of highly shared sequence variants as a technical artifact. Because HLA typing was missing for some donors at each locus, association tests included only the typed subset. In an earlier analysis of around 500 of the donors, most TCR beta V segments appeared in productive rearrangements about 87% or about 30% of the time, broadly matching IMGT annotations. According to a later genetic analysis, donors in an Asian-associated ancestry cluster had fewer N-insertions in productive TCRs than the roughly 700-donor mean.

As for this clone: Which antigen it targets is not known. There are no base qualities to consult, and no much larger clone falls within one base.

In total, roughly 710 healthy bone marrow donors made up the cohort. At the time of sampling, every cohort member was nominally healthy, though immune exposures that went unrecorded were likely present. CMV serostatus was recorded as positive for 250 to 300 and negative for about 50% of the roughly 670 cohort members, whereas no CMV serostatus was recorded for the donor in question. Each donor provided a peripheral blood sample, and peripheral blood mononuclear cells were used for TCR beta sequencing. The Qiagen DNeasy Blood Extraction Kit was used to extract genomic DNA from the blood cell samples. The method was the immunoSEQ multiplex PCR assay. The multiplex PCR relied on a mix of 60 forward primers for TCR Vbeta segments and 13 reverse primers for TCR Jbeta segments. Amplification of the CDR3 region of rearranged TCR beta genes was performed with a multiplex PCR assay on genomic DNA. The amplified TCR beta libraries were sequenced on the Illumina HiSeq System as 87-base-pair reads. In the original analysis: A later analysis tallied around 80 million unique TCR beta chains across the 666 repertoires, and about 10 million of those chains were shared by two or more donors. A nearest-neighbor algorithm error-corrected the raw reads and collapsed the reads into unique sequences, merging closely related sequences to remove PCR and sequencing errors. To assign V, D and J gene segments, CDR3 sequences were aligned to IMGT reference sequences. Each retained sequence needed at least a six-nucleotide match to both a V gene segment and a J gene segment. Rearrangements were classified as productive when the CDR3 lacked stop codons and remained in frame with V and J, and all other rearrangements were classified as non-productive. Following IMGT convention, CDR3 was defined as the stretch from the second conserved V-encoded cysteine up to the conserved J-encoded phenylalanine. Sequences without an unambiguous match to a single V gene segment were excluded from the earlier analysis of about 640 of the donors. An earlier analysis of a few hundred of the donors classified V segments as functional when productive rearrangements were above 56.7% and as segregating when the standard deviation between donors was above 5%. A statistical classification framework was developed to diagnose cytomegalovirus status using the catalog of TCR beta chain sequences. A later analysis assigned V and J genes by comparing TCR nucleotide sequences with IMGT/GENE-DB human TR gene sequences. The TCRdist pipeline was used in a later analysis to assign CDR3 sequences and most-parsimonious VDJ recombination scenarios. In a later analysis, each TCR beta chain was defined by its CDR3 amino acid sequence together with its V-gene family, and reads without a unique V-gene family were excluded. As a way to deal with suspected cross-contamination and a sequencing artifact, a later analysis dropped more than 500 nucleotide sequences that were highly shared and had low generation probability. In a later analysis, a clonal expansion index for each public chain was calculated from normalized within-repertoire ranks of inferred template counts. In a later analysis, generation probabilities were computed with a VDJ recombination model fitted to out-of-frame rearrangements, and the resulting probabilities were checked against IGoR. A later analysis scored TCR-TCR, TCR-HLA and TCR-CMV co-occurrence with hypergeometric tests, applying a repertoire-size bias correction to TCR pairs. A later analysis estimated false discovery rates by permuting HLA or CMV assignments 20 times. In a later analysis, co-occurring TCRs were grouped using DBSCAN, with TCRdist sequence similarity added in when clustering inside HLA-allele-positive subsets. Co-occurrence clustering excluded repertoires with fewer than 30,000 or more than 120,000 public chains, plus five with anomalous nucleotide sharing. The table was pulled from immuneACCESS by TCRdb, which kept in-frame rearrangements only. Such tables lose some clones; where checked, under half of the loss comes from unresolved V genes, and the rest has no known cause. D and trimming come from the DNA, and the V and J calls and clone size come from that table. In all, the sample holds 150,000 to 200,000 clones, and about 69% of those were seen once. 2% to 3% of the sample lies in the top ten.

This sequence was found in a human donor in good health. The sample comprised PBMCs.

CDR3 protein: CSVEGPGQSYNEQFF. In nucleotide form, the sequence is TGCAGCGTTGAAGGTCCGGGACAGTCCTACAATGAGCAGTTCTTC. Recombination linked TRBV29-1 to TRBJ2-1; TRBD1 aligns with 7 central bases. The CDR3 holds 15 amino acids from the cysteine to the phenylalanine. The entry retains the CDR3 DNA only, 45 bases that are in frame from base 1. Germline trimming: 1 base from V, 1 base from J; junction bases outside gene matches: 4. Looking up the germline V gene yields CDR1 SQVTM and CDR2 ANQGSEA.